The 13 T cell receptor beta chains given below trace back to one sample, sequenced in a study of metastatic and nonmetastatic thyroid tumors (dated by TCRdb to 2018 to 2021). Library preparation was by PCR. The run used an Illumina HiSeq 4000. TCRdb reworked the public reads: Q25 trimming with fastp, MiXCR clone assembly, productive beta chains retained. The sample table holds roughly 32,000 clones, of which 7.4% were seen once. The ten top clones hold 43% of the sample. No patient had received any treatment before thyroid surgery. The sequenced sample was blood. These receptors originate from a female donor with papillary thyroid cancer or a benign thyroid nodule (not recorded which). Some clones in this sample may be carry-over from other donors' samples.

With regard to this clone: With a much larger clone just one base away, this may be a read error. The genes are TRBV6-9 and TRBJ2-3; the D call may be TRBD1 or TRBD2 (5 bases each). The CDR3 sequence is 16 residues long. Germline CDR1 MNHGY, CDR2 SVAAGI. CDR3 amino acids: CASSYLGRASTYTQYF. As DNA, the CDR3 is TGTGCCAGCAGTTATTTGGGACGTGCTAGCACATATACGCAGTATTTT.

This clone has at least ten counts. V is TRBV27 and J is TRBJ1-5; D might be TRBD1 (6 bases). This CDR3 is 17 amino acids long. V shed 6 bases and J shed 0 bases, with 18 bases lying between them. Per the germline V gene, CDR1 is MNHEY and CDR2 is SMNVEV (reference sequence). CDR3 coding DNA: TGTGCCAGCAGCCTCAACGGACAGACCCTTAGCAATCAGCCCCAGCATTTT. Its translation: CASSLNGQTLSNQPQHF.

This clone was counted only a few times. The CDR3: CASSGAGYEQFF. CDR3 nucleotides: TGTGCCAGCAGCGGGGCGGGGTATGAGCAGTTCTTC. The chain employs TRBV7-3 and TRBJ2-1, with D possibly TRBD2 on 6 matching bases. Between the trimmed V and J ends, which lost 5 bases and 8 bases, there was a span of 10 bases. This CDR3 is 12 amino acids long. Germline V gene lookup returns CDR1 SGHTA and CDR2 FQGTGA.

A remark on this clone: Since a much larger clone is just one base distant, this may be a read error. The chain has TRBV3-1 and TRBJ2-1; possibly TRBD2 for D (6 bases). V was shortened by 5 bases and J by 6 bases, with 11 bases between the two germline ends. The CDR3 contains 13 residues. In germline, CDR1 is LGHDT, CDR2 YNNKEL (reference sequence). The CDR3 DNA reads as TGTGCCAGCAGCGCCCCCGGGGGCAATGAGCAGTTCTTC. Protein product: CASSAPGGNEQFF.

This clone was detected ten times or more. The V and J genes are TRBV6-1 and TRBJ2-7, with D perhaps matching TRBD2 (5 bases). Germline V gene data show CDR1 as MNHNS and CDR2 as SASEGT. Trimming took 7 bases from V and 3 from J, leaving 16 bases between them. CDR3 length: 14 amino acids. CDR3 nucleotides: TGTGCCAGCACCCTTTCTCCCGGGATCTACGAGCAGTACTTC. As protein: CASTLSPGIYEQYF.

This clone showed up many times. The V gene is TRBV3-1, the J gene TRBJ1-3; D gene ambiguous. Looked up from germline, CDR1 is LGHDT and CDR2 is YNNKEL (reference sequence). V dropped 4 bases and J dropped 0 bases, with 10 bases sitting between them. The CDR3 is 15 amino acids. CDR3 bases: TGTGCCAGCAGCCCTGGCGGATACTCTGGAAACACCATATATTTT. Its translation is CASSPGGYSGNTIYF.

This clone was observed many times. The chain joins TRBV19 to TRBJ1-1; possibly TRBD1 for D (6 bases). The CDR3 spans 12 residues. V dropped 6 bases and J dropped 6 bases, with 11 bases sitting between them. CDR1 is LNHDA, CDR2 SQIVND, per germline (reference sequence). The CDR3 sequence: CASREQGPEAFF. The CDR3, as DNA: TGTGCCAGTAGGGAACAGGGTCCTGAAGCTTTCTTT. Supplemented by reference TRBV19 and TRBJ1-1, the full variable domain reads DGGITQSPKYLFRKEGQNVTLSCEQNLNHDAMYWYRQDPGQGLRLIYYSQIVNDFQKGDIAEGYSVSREKKESFPLTVTSAQKNPTAFYLCASREQGPEAFFGQGTRLTVV.

At least ten counts were recorded for this clone. V usage is TRBV4-3 and J usage is TRBJ2-5, with TRBD2 matching over 10 bases. J lost 1 base, V lost 6 bases, and 5 bases had no gene match. CDR3 size: 15 residues. Germline V gene data show CDR1 as LGHNA and CDR2 as YSLEER. CDR3 loop: CASSRLAGTQETQYF. The CDR3 DNA sequence: TGCGCCAGCAGTCGACTAGCGGGTACCCAAGAGACCCAGTACTTC.

This clone was counted at least ten times. This chain joins TRBV5-1 and TRBJ2-7; 13 bases map to TRBD2. Germline V lookup: CDR1 SGHRS, CDR2 YFSETQ. This CDR3 contains 16 residues. Trimming took 3 bases from V and 6 from J; bases not matched to a gene: 9. Here the CDR3 DNA reads TGCGCCAGCAGCTCCGGACTAGCGGGAGCGGTAGTCGAGCAGTACTTC. It specifies CASSSGLAGAVVEQYF.

This clone was observed many times. The rearrangement uses TRBV7-9 and TRBJ1-4; 8 nucleotides match TRBD1. This CDR3 region has 17 residues. Germline V gives CDR1 SEHNR, CDR2 FQNEAQ (reference sequence). V trimming: 1 base; J trimming: 4 bases; junction bases outside the gene matches: 8. The CDR3 spells CASSLVGRGRINEKLFF. In nucleotides, the CDR3 is TGTGCCAGCAGCTTAGTGGGCAGGGGGCGGATTAATGAAAAACTGTTTTTT.

This clone was found many times. This chain uses TRBV12-3 or TRBV12-4 with TRBJ1-1; D unclear. The CDR3 covers 14 residues. The V gene lost 6 bases and the J gene lost 1 base, with 12 bases spanning the gap. The CDR3 coding sequence is TGTGCCAGCAGGACAACCACCCCGAACACTGAAGCTTTCTTT. This encodes CASRTTTPNTEAFF.

This clone was recorded many times. The V gene is TRBV9, the J gene TRBJ1-1, with TRBD1 identical over 9 bases. Germline CDR1 is SGDLS and CDR2 is YYNGEE. The CDR3 covers 15 residues. V dropped 1 base and J dropped 8; count of bases not matched to a gene: 9. The CDR3 bases are TGTGCCAGCAGCGTACAGGGACAGGGTCCTGGAGAAGCTTTCTTT. It yields the protein CASSVQGQGPGEAFF. Looking up the rest from reference TRBV9 and TRBJ1-1 gives the full variable domain: DSGVTQTPKHLITATGQRVTLRCSPRSGDLSVYWYQQSLDQGLQFLIQYYNGEERAKGNILERFSAQQFPDLHSELNLSSLELGDSALYFCASSVQGQGPGEAFFGQGTRLTVV.

This clone was detected ten times or more. J is TRBJ1-5 and V is TRBV6-1, with 10 nucleotides matching TRBD1. The V gene end was trimmed by 6 bases and the J gene end by 0 bases; junction bases not matched to a gene: 8. CDR1 MNHNS and CDR2 SASEGT come from the germline V gene. This CDR3 region has 17 residues. The CDR3 protein is CASSSGTGVYSNQPQHF. CDR3 in DNA: TGTGCCAGCAGCTCCGGGACAGGGGTTTATAGCAATCAGCCCCAGCATTTT.